A selection of T cell receptor beta chains follows, all from one sample in a study of T cell repertoires in cytomegalovirus infection. MiXCR was run by TCRdb on the reads, yielding one entry per CDR3 protein. The top ten clones hold roughly an eighth of a sample with 400,000 or so distinct CDR3 sequences, approximately 31% of them seen once. Sequenced material: PBMCs. The receptors originated from a human donor in good health (CMV status not recorded). Some clones in this sample may be carry-over from other donors' samples. The CDR3 runs from the conserved cysteine through the conserved F or W. A D gene is named only where the DNA matches it firmly. Only some rows state a clone size, as once, few, many or a class for expanded clones.

d_call	clone_size	v_call	j_call	cdr3_nt	cdr3_aa
TRBD2	.	TRBV19	TRBJ2-2	TGTGCCACCATTCCCTCGGCGGGGGTATCTGGGGAGCTGTTTTTT	CATIPSAGVSGELFF
.	.	TRBV12-3/TRBV12-4	TRBJ2-7	TGTGCCAGCAGGCCTAGTTCCTTCTACGAGCAGTACTTC	CASRPSSFYEQYF
.	.	TRBV28	TRBJ2-5	TGTGCCAGTACCGCCGGGAACCAGGTATCAGCAGAGACCCAGTACTTC	CASTAGNQVSAETQYF
.	.	TRBV12-3/TRBV12-4	TRBJ2-3	TGTGCCAGCAGTATTCGGTCCCGCACAGATACGCAGTATTTT	CASSIRSRTDTQYF
.	many	TRBV20-1	TRBJ2-5	TGCAGTGCTGGCATGGGACAAGCCAAAGAGACCCAGTACTTC	CSAGMGQAKETQYF
.	.	TRBV19	TRBJ2-1	TGTGCCAGCCAGCCGGCAGCAAGCTCCTACAATGAGCAGTTCTTC	CASQPAASSYNEQFF
.	.	TRBV14	TRBJ2-2	TGTGCCAGCAGCCATCGACTAGCGAACACCGGGGAGCTGTTTTTT	CASSHRLANTGELFF
.	.	TRBV6-5	TRBJ1-3	TGTGCCAGCAGTTACTCCCGGACCGGAAACACCATATATTTT	CASSYSRTGNTIYF
.	few	TRBV7-9	TRBJ1-2	TGTGCCAGCAGCTTAGCGCCGACGGAGAGAAATGGCTACACCTTC	CASSLAPTERNGYTF
.	many	TRBV4-1	TRBJ2-7	TGCGCCAGCAGCCAAGATTCGGACTCTACCTACGAGCAGTACTTC	CASSQDSDSTYEQYF
.	few	TRBV6-6	TRBJ2-6	TGTGCCAGCACGTCTGGGGCCAACGTCCTGACTTTC	CASTSGANVLTF
.	.	TRBV12-3/TRBV12-4	TRBJ1-1	TGTGCCAGCAGTAACTCCGGGACGGGGAACACTGAAGCTTTCTTT	CASSNSGTGNTEAFF
.	many	TRBV12-3/TRBV12-4	TRBJ2-7	TGTGCCAGCAGTTTAGCGCTAAGCGACAGTGCTTACGAGCAGTACTTC	CASSLALSDSAYEQYF
.	many	TRBV6-1	TRBJ1-6	TGTGCCAGCAGTGAAGGGTTGATTAATTCACCCCTCCACTTT	CASSEGLINSPLHF
TRBD2	many	TRBV7-2	TRBJ2-5	TGTGCCAGCAGCTTAGGGCTAGCGGTAGAGACCCAGTACTTC	CASSLGLAVETQYF
.	many	TRBV7-2	TRBJ2-5	TGTGCCAGCAGCTTAGTTGGGTTAAACCAAGAGACCCAGTACTTC	CASSLVGLNQETQYF
.	.	TRBV4-1	TRBJ2-3	TGCGCCAGCAGCCAAGACGCCTGGTCCGGAGATACGCAGTATTTT	CASSQDAWSGDTQYF
.	few	TRBV12-3/TRBV12-4	TRBJ1-6	TGTGCCACTACAGGTGGAGTTTATAATTCACCCCTCCACTTT	CATTGGVYNSPLHF
.	few	TRBV12-3/TRBV12-4	TRBJ1-3	TGTGCCAGCAGTCGCCGACAGGCGGGCACCATATATTTT	CASSRRQAGTIYF
.	few	TRBV6-5	TRBJ2-2	TGTGAGGAGGGGACAGAGAACACCGGGGAGCTGTTTTTT	CEEGTENTGELFF
.	many	TRBV4-1	TRBJ2-1	TGCGCCAGCAGCCAAGCGTCGGGGTATGATGAGCAGTTCTTC	CASSQASGYDEQFF
.	.	TRBV2	TRBJ2-5	TGTGCCAGCAGTGAAGGACCACTCCAAGATACCCAGTACTTC	CASSEGPLQDTQYF
.	many	TRBV7-6	TRBJ2-1	TGTGCCAGCAGCTTAGCGAAGGTGCAAGGAACCAACAATGAGCAGTTCTTC	CASSLAKVQGTNNEQFF
TRBD2	.	TRBV20-1	TRBJ2-7	TGCAGTTTTCCTATTATCACTAGCGGTTCCTACGAGCAGTACTTC	CSFPIITSGSYEQYF
TRBD1	.	TRBV7-9	TRBJ2-7	TGTGCCAGCAGTCCAAGACAGGGGCAATTGCAGAACTACGAGCAGTACTTC	CASSPRQGQLQNYEQYF
TRBD2	.	TRBV7-3	TRBJ2-1	TGTGCCAGCAGCCCCGGGGGGGGAAAGAACAATGAGCAGTTCTTC	CASSPGGGKNNEQFF
.	.	TRBV6-4	TRBJ1-1	TGTGCCAGCAGTGTCGAGATGAACACTGAAGCTTTCTTT	CASSVEMNTEAFF
.	.	TRBV28	TRBJ2-1	TGTGCCAGCGGGCCACAGGAGGGTGAGCAGTTCTTC	CASGPQEGEQFF
.	many	TRBV4-1	TRBJ2-6	TGCGCCAGCACCCTTGGCTCTGGGGCCAACGTCCTGACTTTC	CASTLGSGANVLTF
TRBD1	.	TRBV5-6	TRBJ1-1	TGTGCCAGCAGCCAGCTTGACAGGGCGAACACTGAAGCTTTCTTT	CASSQLDRANTEAFF
TRBD1	few	TRBV7-9	TRBJ2-3	TGTGCCAGCAGCTTCCCGGGACAGCAACCTGCCACAGATACGCAGTATTTT	CASSFPGQQPATDTQYF
.	.	TRBV11-1	TRBJ1-6	TGTGCCAGCAGCCTTTCGGACGGGATTCGTTCACCCCTCCACTTT	CASSLSDGIRSPLHF
.	few	TRBV12-5	TRBJ2-1	TGTGCTAGTGGTTTGGGGCACAATGAGCAGTTCTTC	CASGLGHNEQFF
.	many	TRBV7-8	TRBJ1-1	TGTGCCAGCAGCTTAGTTTTTGGGGCACCGAACACTGAAGCTTTCTTT	CASSLVFGAPNTEAFF
TRBD1	few	TRBV6-6	TRBJ1-2	TGTGCCAGCATTAGAGACCGGCAGGGGGAAAACTATGGCTACACCTTC	CASIRDRQGENYGYTF
.	.	TRBV6-2/TRBV6-3	TRBJ2-1	TGTGCCAGCAGCCCCCGGACTATCTACAATGAGCAGTTCTTC	CASSPRTIYNEQFF
.	few	TRBV4-2	TRBJ1-1	TGTGCCAGCAGCCAAGATAGGGCGGTGAACACTGAAGCTTTCTTT	CASSQDRAVNTEAFF
TRBD1	few	TRBV25-1	TRBJ1-1	TGTGCCAGCAGTGAACGAGGGACAGCAAACACTGAAGCTTTCTTT	CASSERGTANTEAFF
.	many	TRBV7-6	TRBJ2-1	TGTGCCAGCAGCTTAGCGGGGCGTAACAATGAGCAGTTCTTC	CASSLAGRNNEQFF
.	many	TRBV7-2	TRBJ1-5	TGTGCCAGCAGCCGGCGGGGCCCCAATCAGCCCCAGCATTTT	CASSRRGPNQPQHF
.	.	TRBV28	TRBJ1-1	TGTGCCAGCAGTTTTGGGATTAAGGAGATGAACACTGAAGCTTTCTTT	CASSFGIKEMNTEAFF
TRBD2	few	TRBV29-1	TRBJ2-7	TGCAGCGTTGACGGCGGGGGTAGCGAGCAGTACTTC	CSVDGGGSEQYF
TRBD1	.	TRBV14	TRBJ1-2	TGTGCCAGCAGCCGGAATGACAGGGTATTTAAGGGCTACACCTTC	CASSRNDRVFKGYTF
.	few	TRBV19	TRBJ1-5	TGTGCCAGTAAAGTTGGACGCGGCCAAAATCAGCCCCAGCATTTT	CASKVGRGQNQPQHF
.	.	TRBV6-5	TRBJ2-2	TGTGCCAGTTCTCCTTTGGGTTTAAGGGCCGGGGATCTGTTTTTT	CASSPLGLRAGDLFF
.	few	TRBV7-2	TRBJ2-1	TGTGCCAGCAGCTCCCACTCGAGCTCCTACAATGAGCAGTTCTTC	CASSSHSSSYNEQFF
.	many	TRBV7-6	TRBJ1-1	TGTGCCAGCAGCTTAGGAATAGTAGGGATGGGGAACACTGAAGCTTTCTTT	CASSLGIVGMGNTEAFF
TRBD1	.	TRBV12-5	TRBJ2-3	TGTGCTAGTGGTTTGGCCACAGGGGACCGCTTATTCACAGATACGCAGTATTTT	CASGLATGDRLFTDTQYF
.	few	TRBV12-3/TRBV12-4	TRBJ1-2	TGTGCCAGCACCCCAGGAAGGACTAACTATGGCTACACCTTC	CASTPGRTNYGYTF
TRBD1	.	TRBV5-4	TRBJ2-1	TGTGCCAGCAGCTTTCCGACAGGGCTGTACAATGAGCAGTTCTTC	CASSFPTGLYNEQFF
TRBD2	.	TRBV10-3	TRBJ2-3	TGTGCCATCGGGGTAGCGGGGAACACAGATACGCAGTATTTT	CAIGVAGNTDTQYF
TRBD1	.	TRBV12-3/TRBV12-4	TRBJ2-4	TGTGCCAGCAGGCCCGAGCTTGACAGGGAAAACATTCAGTACTTC	CASRPELDRENIQYF
.	few	TRBV12-3/TRBV12-4	TRBJ1-6	TGTGCCAGCAGTTTGGGCGGGATGGGGTCACCCCTCCACTTT	CASSLGGMGSPLHF
TRBD2	few	TRBV7-9	TRBJ2-3	TGTGCCAGCACCTTGACTAGCGGCGGGCGGGATACGCAGTATTTT	CASTLTSGGRDTQYF